Following are 21 T cell receptor beta chains from one sample sequenced in a study of OX40 agonist ivuxolimab in advanced cancers. This table comes from immunoSEQ multiplex PCR, and its TCRdb copy is limited to in-frame clones, with some not included. The table includes tens of thousands of clones, 65% to 90% detected once. The sequencing used CD4+ or CD8+ T cells sorted from blood, collected in a trial of the OX40 agonist ivuxolimab. The receptors stem from an adult with an advanced solid tumor such as melanoma, head and neck, liver or kidney cancer.

The chain joins TRBV5-4 to TRBJ1-2; 8 nucleotides match TRBD1. From germline, CDR1 is SGHNT and CDR2 YYREEE (reference sequence). The V gene end was trimmed by 2 bases and the J gene end by 4 bases; junction bases not matched to a gene: 7. CDR3 size: 15 residues. CDR3 bases: TGTGCCAGCAGCTTTCAGGGGGCGCAGATCTATGGCTACACCTTC. Protein product: CASSFQGAQIYGYTF.

The chain employs TRBV15 and TRBJ1-5; D may be TRBD1 (6 bases). V was shortened by 5 bases and J by 2 bases, with 10 bases between the two germline ends. Germline CDR1 reads LNHNV; CDR2 reads YYDKDF (reference sequence). The CDR3 spans 14 residues. The CDR3 region is CATSGHRGNQPQHF. In nucleotides, the CDR3 is TGTGCCACCAGCGGACACAGGGGCAATCAGCCCCAGCATTTT.

V usage is TRBV6-1 and J usage is TRBJ1-1; possible D gene TRBD1, 5 bases. Germline CDR1 and CDR2: MNHNS and SASEGT. The CDR3 length is 15 residues. V was shortened by 0 bases and J by 11 bases, with 19 bases between the two germline ends. The DNA for the CDR3 is TGTGCCAGCAGTGAAGCAAGATTTATGGGACGCGGTGCTTTCTTT. Protein sequence: CASSEARFMGRGAFF.

The chain employs TRBV5-4 and TRBJ2-2, with D possibly TRBD2 on 7 matching bases. The germline CDR1 and CDR2 sequences are SGHNT and YYREEE (reference sequence). The CDR3 contains 17 residues. Trimming took off 4 bases at V and 4 bases at J, with 20 bases between the two ends. The CDR3 protein is CASSQGGGPRGTGELFF. The CDR3 DNA sequence: TGTGCCAGCAGCCAAGGGGGGGGGCCACGAGGCACCGGGGAGCTGTTTTTT. Full variable domain (outside the CDR3, taken from reference TRBV5-4 and TRBJ2-2): ETGVTQSPTHLIKTRGQQVTLRCSSQSGHNTVSWYQQALGQGPQFIFQYYREEENGRGNFPPRFSGLQFPNYSSELNVNALELDDSALYLCASSQGGGPRGTGELFFGEGSRLTVL.

This clone was picked up one time. The chain recombines TRBV9 with TRBJ1-1; no reliable D call. With 0 bases removed from V and 3 bases from J, the gap between germline ends came to 6 bases. There are 13 residues in the CDR3. The germline gives CDR1 SGDLS, CDR2 YYNGEE. The DNA for the CDR3 is TGTGCCAGCAGCGTAGACGGACACACTGAAGCTTTCTTT. Translated, it gives CASSVDGHTEAFF.

The chain recombines TRBV6-5 with TRBJ2-1; 7 nucleotides line up with TRBD1. CDR3 size: 15 residues. Germline V gene data show CDR1 as MNHEY and CDR2 as SVGAGI. Trimming took 1 base from V and 1 from J; bases not matched to a gene: 1. DNA of the CDR3: TGTGCCAGCAGTTACTTACAGGGGTCCTACAATGAGCAGTTCTTC. It translates to CASSYLQGSYNEQFF.

The V gene is TRBV5-6, the J gene TRBJ1-1; tentatively, D is TRBD1 (5 bases). This CDR3 is 14 amino acids long. V was shortened by 3 bases and J by 5 bases, with 14 bases between the two germline ends. Germline V CDR1 and CDR2: SGHDT, YYEEEE. The CDR3 sequence is CASSSGGGRTEAFF. CDR3 coding DNA: TGTGCCAGCAGCTCCGGTGGGGGACGGACTGAAGCTTTCTTT. Full variable domain (remainder filled in from reference TRBV5-6 and TRBJ1-1): DAGVTQSPTHLIKTRGQQVTLRCSPKSGHDTVSWYQQALGQGPQFIFQYYEEEERQRGNFPDRFSGHQFPNYSSELNVNALLLGDSALYLCASSSGGGRTEAFFGQGTRLTVV.

This chain connects TRBV7-2 to TRBJ1-2; D is unclear. Germline V gene data show CDR1 as SGHTA and CDR2 as FQGNSA. The CDR3 totals 13 residues. Trimming took off 7 bases at V and 5 bases at J, with 14 bases between the two ends. The CDR3 coding sequence is TGTGCCAGCACCCTCTGGCGGCTATATGGCTACACCTTC. It specifies CASTLWRLYGYTF.

This clone was seen a single time. V and J are TRBV9 and TRBJ1-5; weak D call: TRBD1 (5 bases). Deletions cut 0 bases from V and 2 bases from J, with 12 bases between. CDR1 and CDR2 from the germline V gene are SGDLS and YYNGEE. The CDR3 extends over 16 amino acids. The CDR3 loop reads CASSVGTGDGNQPQHF. CDR3 in DNA: TGTGCCAGCAGCGTAGGGACGGGGGATGGCAATCAGCCCCAGCATTTT.

The V and J genes are TRBV30 and TRBJ1-5; no definite D call. Germline-derived CDR1 and CDR2 are GTSNPN and SVGIG (reference sequence). The CDR3 totals 15 residues. V lost 0 bases and J lost 2, with 11 bases in between. CDR3 in DNA: TGTGCCTGGAGTGTTTTAGCAGTCGGCAATCAGCCCCAGCATTTT. Amino acid sequence: CAWSVLAVGNQPQHF.

The rearrangement joins TRBV19 to TRBJ2-7; D remains ambiguous. The CDR3 extends over 14 amino acids. The V gene's germline CDR1 is LNHDA and CDR2 SQIVND (reference sequence). V gave up 4 bases and J gave up 0 bases, with 10 bases separating them. The CDR3 bases are TGTGCCAGTAGTAGAATGACCAGCTCCTACGAGCAGTACTTC. This encodes CASSRMTSSYEQYF.

The J gene is TRBJ2-3, the V gene TRBV6-1; 12 bases fit TRBD2. The ends lost 4 bases at V and 6 bases at J; junction bases unmatched: 8. The germline gives CDR1 MNHNS, CDR2 SASEGT. This CDR3 is built from 16 residues. The CDR3 sequence is CASSGRLAGASDTQYF. DNA for the CDR3: TGTGCCAGCAGTGGTAGACTAGCGGGAGCGTCGGATACGCAGTATTTT.

V gene TRBV27 combines with J gene TRBJ1-5, with D possibly TRBD1 on 5 matching bases. The CDR3 runs to 13 residues. V dropped 3 bases and J dropped 4 bases, with 7 bases sitting between them. Germline values: CDR1 MNHEY, CDR2 SMNVEV (reference sequence). CDR3 sequence reads: CASSFQGNQPQHF. Here the CDR3 DNA reads TGTGCCAGCAGTTTTCAGGGAAATCAGCCCCAGCATTTT.

A remark on this clone: A read error may account for a junction end that differs from germline. The genes are TRBV7-7 and TRBJ2-3; D uncertain. From germline, CDR1 is SSHAT and CDR2 FNYEAQ (reference sequence). The CDR3 has 14 residues. The CDR3 reads CASSPGHGTDTQYF. In nucleotides, the CDR3 is TGTGCTAGCAGCCCTGGTCACGGGACAGATACGCAGTATTTT.

CDR3 residues: CASRGQGSFETQYF. The CDR3 DNA sequence: TGTGCCAGCCGAGGACAGGGTTCTTTTGAGACCCAGTACTTC. The V call is TRBV5-4, the J call TRBJ2-5; 8 positions agree with TRBD1. Losses at the gene ends were 7 bases for V and 5 bases for J; bases not matched to a gene: 10. The CDR3 sequence is 14 residues long. Germline V CDR1 and CDR2: SGHNT, YYREEE (reference sequence).

Relative to its sample, this clone is medium-sized. V and J are TRBV27 and TRBJ1-6; possibly TRBD1 for D (6 bases). V was shortened by 5 bases and J by 10 bases, with 18 bases between the two germline ends. Germline assignment: CDR1 MNHEY and CDR2 SMNVEV (reference sequence). The CDR3 runs to 15 residues. CDR3 sequence: CASSLETGSKSPLHF. For the CDR3, the DNA is TGTGCCAGCAGTCTAGAGACAGGCTCTAAATCACCCCTCCACTTT.

The genes are TRBV18 and TRBJ2-4, with TRBD1 as a possible D gene (6 bases). This CDR3 region has 14 residues. Germline assignment: CDR1 KGHSH and CDR2 LQKENI. V gave up 3 bases and J gave up 6 bases, with 12 bases separating them. Here the CDR3 DNA reads TGTGCCAGCTCACCTGGCAGGGGAGTAAACATTCAGTACTTC. Protein: CASSPGRGVNIQYF.

The chain carries TRBV2 and TRBJ2-4; possible D gene TRBD1, 5 bases. This CDR3 comprises 18 residues. The germline V gene encodes CDR1 SNHLY and CDR2 FYNNEI. The V end lost 2 bases, the J end lost 8 bases, and 25 bases lay between the germline ends. CDR3 sequence: CASSERRLGVYGSYIQYF. In nucleotides, the CDR3 is TGTGCCAGCAGTGAAAGGCGATTAGGGGTTTATGGGTCGTACATTCAGTACTTC.

V usage is TRBV28 and J usage is TRBJ1-5, with 11 bases that match TRBD1. CDR3 length: 18 residues. V was pared by 6 bases and J by 3 bases, with 13 bases of the junction left unmatched. Germline assignment: CDR1 MDHEN and CDR2 SYDVKM. The CDR3 protein is CASRTRTGGILYNQPQHF. The CDR3, as DNA: TGTGCCAGCAGAACCCGGACAGGGGGCATCTTGTACAATCAGCCCCAGCATTTT.

This clone is a singleton in its sample. The rearrangement joins TRBV19 to TRBJ2-1, with 10 nucleotides matching TRBD2. V trimming: 7 bases; J trimming: 7 bases; junction bases outside the gene matches: 4. CDR3 length: 13 residues. The germline V gene has CDR1 LNHDA and CDR2 SQIVND (reference sequence). CDR3 sequence (DNA): TGTGCCAGTAATCCGGGACTAGCGAATGAGCAGTTCTTC. Encoded protein: CASNPGLANEQFF.

This clone came up a few times. The gene calls are TRBV28 and TRBJ1-5; maybe TRBD1 (6 bases). The CDR3 has 14 amino acids. Trimming left V 6 bases short and J 3 bases short, with 12 bases between. Germline CDR1 is MDHEN and CDR2 is SYDVKM. The CDR3, as DNA: TGTGCCAGCAGACAGACAGGCTTCAATCAGCCCCAGCATTTT. Its translation is CASRQTGFNQPQHF.